Shown below are 5 T cell receptor beta chains from a single sample sequenced in a study of Ad26.COV2.S vaccination and SARS-CoV-2 variants. The data were produced by immunoSEQ multiplex PCR, yet TCRdb's version contains in-frame clones alone and is incomplete. The sample has about 460,000 clones, 70% to 90% seen once. Treatment noted: some 19 received Ad26.COV2.S at low or high dose, single or two shots; a few received placebo; per-sample allocation not given. The samples were gathered on day 63 after the first injection of vaccine or placebo. The source material was peripheral blood, sampled in a trial of Ad26.COV2.S vaccine versus placebo. These receptors came from a person aged 18 to 59 who received the Ad26.COV2.S COVID-19 vaccine or a placebo.

The chain has TRBV19 and TRBJ2-7; 13 bases match TRBD2. The trim removed 4 bases at V and 3 bases at J, leaving 6 bases unmatched. CDR3 length: 16 residues. Germline CDR1 is LNHDA and CDR2 is SQIVND (reference sequence). This CDR3 is CASSKSGTSGNYEQYF. The CDR3 coding sequence is TGTGCCAGTAGTAAATCCGGGACTAGCGGGAACTACGAGCAGTACTTC.

This clone was seen only a few times. J is TRBJ2-7 and V is TRBV7-9; TRBD2 is a possible D gene (6 bases). Germline CDR1 reads SEHNR; CDR2 reads FQNEAQ (reference sequence). Trimming took off 4 bases at V and 7 bases at J, with 20 bases between the two ends. The CDR3 is 15 residues long. Written as DNA, the CDR3 is TGTGCCAGCAGCTCGAATCGGGACTCCCTGGGGGAGCAGTACTTC. Translated: CASSSNRDSLGEQYF.

This chain uses TRBV2 with TRBJ2-5; the match to TRBD1 covers 10 bases. V lost 7 bases, J lost 0 bases, and 2 bases stayed unmatched. Germline V gives CDR1 SNHLY, CDR2 FYNNEI. This CDR3 spans 14 amino acids. The CDR3 spells CASNGQGDQETQYF. CDR3 coding DNA: TGTGCCAGCAATGGACAGGGGGACCAAGAGACCCAGTACTTC.

The chain uses TRBV15 and TRBJ2-5; D is unclear. The CDR3 is 11 residues long. Germline CDR1 and CDR2: LNHNV and YYDKDF (reference sequence). Trimming took 8 bases from V and 5 from J, leaving 9 bases between them. The CDR3 spells CATHKGETQYF. CDR3 in DNA: TGTGCCACCCATAAAGGGGAGACCCAGTACTTC.

The J gene is TRBJ2-1, the V gene TRBV5-1; 8 bases align to TRBD2. V trimming: 4 bases; J trimming: 0 bases; junction bases outside the gene matches: 6. The CDR3 contains 16 residues. From germline, CDR1 is SGHRS and CDR2 YFSETQ. This CDR3 is CASSPAGASSYNEQFF. The CDR3 DNA sequence: TGCGCCAGCAGCCCAGCGGGGGCGAGCTCCTACAATGAGCAGTTCTTC. Full variable domain (rest looked up from reference TRBV5-1 and TRBJ2-1): KAGVTQTPRYLIKTRGQQVTLSCSPISGHRSVSWYQQTPGQGLQFLFEYFSETQRNKGNFPGRFSGRQFSNSRSEMNVSTLELGDSALYLCASSPAGASSYNEQFFGPGTRLTVL.